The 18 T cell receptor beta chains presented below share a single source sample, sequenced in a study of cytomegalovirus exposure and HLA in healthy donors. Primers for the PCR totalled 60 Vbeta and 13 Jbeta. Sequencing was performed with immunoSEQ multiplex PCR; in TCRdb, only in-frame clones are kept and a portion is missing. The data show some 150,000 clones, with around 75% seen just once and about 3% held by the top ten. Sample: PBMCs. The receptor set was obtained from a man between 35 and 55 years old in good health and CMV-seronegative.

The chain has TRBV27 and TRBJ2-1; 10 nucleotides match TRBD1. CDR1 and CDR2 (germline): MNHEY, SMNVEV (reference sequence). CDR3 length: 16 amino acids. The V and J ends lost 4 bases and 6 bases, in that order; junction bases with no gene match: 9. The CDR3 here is CASSSPGRDRGNEQFF. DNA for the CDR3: TGTGCCAGCAGTTCTCCAGGCCGGGACAGGGGCAATGAGCAGTTCTTC.

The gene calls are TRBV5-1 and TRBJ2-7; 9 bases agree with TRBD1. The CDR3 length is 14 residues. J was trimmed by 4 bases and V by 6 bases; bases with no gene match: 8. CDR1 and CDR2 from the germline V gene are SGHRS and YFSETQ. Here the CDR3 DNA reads TGCGCCAGCAAGACAGGGGGAATGGTGTACGAGCAGTACTTC. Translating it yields CASKTGGMVYEQYF. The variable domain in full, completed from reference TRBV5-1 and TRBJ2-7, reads KAGVTQTPRYLIKTRGQQVTLSCSPISGHRSVSWYQQTPGQGLQFLFEYFSETQRNKGNFPGRFSGRQFSNSRSEMNVSTLELGDSALYLCASKTGGMVYEQYFGPGTRLTVT.

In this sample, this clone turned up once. This CDR3 reads CASSPNRQGADSPLHF. In DNA, the CDR3 is TGTGCCAGCAGTCCAAACCGACAGGGGGCAGATTCACCCCTCCACTTT. The chain recombines TRBV4-2 with TRBJ1-6; 10 nucleotides match TRBD1. The CDR3 length is 16 residues. Germline assignment: CDR1 LGHNA and CDR2 YNFKEQ. V trimming: 6 bases; J trimming: 8 bases; junction bases outside the gene matches: 10.

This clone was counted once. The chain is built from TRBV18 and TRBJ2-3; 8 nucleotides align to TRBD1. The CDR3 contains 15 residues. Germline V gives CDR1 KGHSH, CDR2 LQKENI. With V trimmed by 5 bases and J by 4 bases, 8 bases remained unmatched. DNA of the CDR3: TGTGCCAGCTCATTTAGTTCAGGGGGCGCAGATACGCAGTATTTT. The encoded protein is CASSFSSGGADTQYF.

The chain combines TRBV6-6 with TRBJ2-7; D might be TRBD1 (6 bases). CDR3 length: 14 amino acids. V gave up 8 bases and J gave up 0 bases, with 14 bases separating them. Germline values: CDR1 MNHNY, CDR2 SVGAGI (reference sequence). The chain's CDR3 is CASREGGGSYEQYF. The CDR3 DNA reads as TGTGCCAGCCGGGAAGGGGGTGGCTCCTACGAGCAGTACTTC.

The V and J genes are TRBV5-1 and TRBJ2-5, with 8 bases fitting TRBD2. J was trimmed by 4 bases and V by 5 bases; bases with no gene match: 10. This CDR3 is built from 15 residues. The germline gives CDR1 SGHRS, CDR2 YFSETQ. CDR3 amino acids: CASRSNGGGRETQYF. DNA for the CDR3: TGCGCCAGCAGATCAAACGGGGGGGGAAGAGAGACCCAGTACTTC.

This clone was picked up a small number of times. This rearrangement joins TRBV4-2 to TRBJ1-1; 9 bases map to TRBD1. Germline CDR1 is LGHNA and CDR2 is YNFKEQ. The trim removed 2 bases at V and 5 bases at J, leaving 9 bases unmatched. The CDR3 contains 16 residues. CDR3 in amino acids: CASSQRVQGAGTEAFF. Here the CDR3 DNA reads TGTGCCAGCAGCCAAAGGGTACAGGGGGCCGGTACTGAAGCTTTCTTT.

The chain's CDR3 is CASSQQQGAEAFF. The DNA of the CDR3 is TGCGCCAGCAGCCAACAACAGGGGGCTGAAGCTTTCTTT. V usage is TRBV4-3 and J usage is TRBJ1-1, with 8 bases identical to TRBD1. The CDR3 is made up of 13 amino acids. Germline lookup yields CDR1 LGHNA and CDR2 YSLEER. Trimming took 2 bases from V and 6 from J; bases not matched to a gene: 2.

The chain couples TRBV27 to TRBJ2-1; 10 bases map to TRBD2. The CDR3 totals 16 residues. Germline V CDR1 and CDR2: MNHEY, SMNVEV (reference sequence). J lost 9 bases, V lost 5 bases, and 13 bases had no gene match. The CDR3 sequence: CASSSSLSGGAGEQFF. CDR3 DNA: TGTGCCAGCAGTAGCTCCCTAAGCGGGGGGGCCGGTGAGCAGTTCTTC.

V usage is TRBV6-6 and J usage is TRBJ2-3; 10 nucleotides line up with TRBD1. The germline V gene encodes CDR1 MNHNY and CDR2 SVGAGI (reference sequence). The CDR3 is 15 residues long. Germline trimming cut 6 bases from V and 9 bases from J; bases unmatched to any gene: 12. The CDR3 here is CASSPGQGVVQTQYF. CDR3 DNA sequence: TGTGCCAGCAGCCCCGGACAGGGGGTGGTTCAAACGCAGTATTTT.

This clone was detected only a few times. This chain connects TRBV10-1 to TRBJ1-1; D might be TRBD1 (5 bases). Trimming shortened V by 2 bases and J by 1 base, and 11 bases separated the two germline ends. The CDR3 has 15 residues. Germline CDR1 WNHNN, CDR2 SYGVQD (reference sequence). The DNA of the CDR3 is TGCGCCAGCAGTGAGAGGGCAGGGCGGAACACTGAAGCTTTCTTT. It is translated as CASSERAGRNTEAFF.

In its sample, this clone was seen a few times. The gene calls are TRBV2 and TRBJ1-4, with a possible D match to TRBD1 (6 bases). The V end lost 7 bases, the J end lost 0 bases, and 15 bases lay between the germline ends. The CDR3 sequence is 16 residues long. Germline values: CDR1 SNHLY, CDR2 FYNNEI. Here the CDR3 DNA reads TGTGCCAGCACCCGGCAGGGGCGGGCAACTAATGAAAAACTGTTTTTT. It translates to CASTRQGRATNEKLFF.

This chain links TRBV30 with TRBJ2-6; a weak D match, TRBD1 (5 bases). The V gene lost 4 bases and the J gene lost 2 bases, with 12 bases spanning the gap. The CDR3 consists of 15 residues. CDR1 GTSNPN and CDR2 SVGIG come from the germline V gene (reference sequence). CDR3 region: CAWIYKGTGANVLTF. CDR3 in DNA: TGTGCCTGGATCTACAAGGGGACTGGGGCCAACGTCCTGACTTTC.

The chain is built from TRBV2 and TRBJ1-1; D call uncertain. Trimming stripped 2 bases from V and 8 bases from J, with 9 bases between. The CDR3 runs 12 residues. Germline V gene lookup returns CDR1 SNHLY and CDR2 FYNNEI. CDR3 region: CASSELRGEAFF. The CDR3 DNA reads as TGTGCCAGCAGTGAACTTCGGGGAGAAGCTTTCTTT.

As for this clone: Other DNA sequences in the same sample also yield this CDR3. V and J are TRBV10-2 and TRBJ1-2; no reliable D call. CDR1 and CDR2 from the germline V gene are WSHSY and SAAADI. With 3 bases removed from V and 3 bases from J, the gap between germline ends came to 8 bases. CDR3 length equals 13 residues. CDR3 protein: CASSEHVDYGYTF. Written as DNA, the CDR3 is TGCGCCAGCAGTGAACACGTGGACTATGGCTACACCTTC.

This chain's CDR3 is CASSPGSGGLWGYTF. CDR3 DNA sequence: TGTGCCAGCTCACCGGGATCAGGGGGCTTGTGGGGCTACACCTTC. The chain employs TRBV18 and TRBJ1-2, with 8 bases identical to TRBD1. V lost 3 bases, J lost 8 bases, and 11 bases stayed unmatched. This CDR3 is 15 amino acids long. CDR1 is KGHSH, CDR2 LQKENI, per germline.

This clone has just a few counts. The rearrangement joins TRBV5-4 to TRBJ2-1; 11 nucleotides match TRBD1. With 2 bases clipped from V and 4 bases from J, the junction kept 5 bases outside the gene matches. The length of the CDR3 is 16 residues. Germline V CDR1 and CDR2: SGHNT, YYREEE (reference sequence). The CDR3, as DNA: TGTGCCAGCAGCTTCGAACGGGACAGGGGGTACAATGAGCAGTTCTTC. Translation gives CASSFERDRGYNEQFF.

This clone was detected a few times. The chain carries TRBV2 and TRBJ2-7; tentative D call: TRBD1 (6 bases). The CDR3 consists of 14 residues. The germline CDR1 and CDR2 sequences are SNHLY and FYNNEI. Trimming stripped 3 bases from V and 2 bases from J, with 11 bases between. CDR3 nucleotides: TGTGCCAGCAGTGAGAGGGGGTGGACCTACGAGCAGTACTTC. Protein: CASSERGWTYEQYF.